The clone carrying this T cell receptor beta chain has just a few counts. Its antigen is as yet unknown. This specimen comes from a study of vaccination and CD4 T cells after COVID-19. About the research overall: Drawing of post-COVID samples took place a median around 100 days after diagnosis (range 35 to 161).

The Oncomine TCR Beta short-read assay was applied to DNA of cultured CD4+ T cells. The template was genomic DNA from cultured CD4+ T cells. From the PCR reads, TCRdb called clonotypes with MiXCR, one entry per CDR3 protein. The sample contains 11,000 to 15,000 distinct CDR3 sequences, 20% to 25% of which appear only once. Trimming left V 6 bases short and J 4 bases short, with 12 bases between. The CDR3 has 14 amino acids. Germline V gives CDR1 KGHDR, CDR2 SFDVKD. The treatment here: roughly nine-day PBMC culture with coronavirus spike peptide pools or control peptides (ViraFEST assay). This clonotype was obtained from a human donor who had recovered from COVID-19. V gene TRBV24-1 combines with J gene TRBJ1-5; D gene unclear. The sequencing used CD4+ T cells from blood, cultured in vitro, collected after SARS-CoV-2 vaccination. This chain's CDR3 is CATSTSFGNQPQHF. In nucleotides, the CDR3 is TGTGCCACCAGTACCTCCTTCGGTAATCAGCCCCAGCATTTT.